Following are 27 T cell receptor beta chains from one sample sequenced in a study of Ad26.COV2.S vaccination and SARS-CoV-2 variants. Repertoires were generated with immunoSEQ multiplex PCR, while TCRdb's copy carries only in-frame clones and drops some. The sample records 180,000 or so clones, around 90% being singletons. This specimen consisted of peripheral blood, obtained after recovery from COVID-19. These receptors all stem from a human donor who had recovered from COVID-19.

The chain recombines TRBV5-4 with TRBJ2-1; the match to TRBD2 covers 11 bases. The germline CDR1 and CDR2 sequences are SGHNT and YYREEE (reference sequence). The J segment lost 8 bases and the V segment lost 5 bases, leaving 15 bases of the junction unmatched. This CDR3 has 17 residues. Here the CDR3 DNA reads TGTGCCAGCAGGCTCCCCACTAGCGGGAGAGGTATGGATGAGCAGTTCTTC. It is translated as CASRLPTSGRGMDEQFF.

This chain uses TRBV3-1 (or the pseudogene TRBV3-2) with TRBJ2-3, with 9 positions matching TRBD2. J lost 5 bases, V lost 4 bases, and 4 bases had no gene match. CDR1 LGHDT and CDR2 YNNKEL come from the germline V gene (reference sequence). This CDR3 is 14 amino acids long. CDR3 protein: CASSLRGGGDTQYF. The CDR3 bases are TGTGCCAGCAGCCTTCGCGGGGGGGGAGATACGCAGTATTTT.

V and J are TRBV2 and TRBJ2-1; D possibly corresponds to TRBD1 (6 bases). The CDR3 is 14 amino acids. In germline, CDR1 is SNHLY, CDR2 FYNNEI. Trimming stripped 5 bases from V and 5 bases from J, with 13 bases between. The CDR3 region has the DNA TGTGCCAGCAGTTACCGGGACATCAACAATGAGCAGTTCTTC. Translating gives CASSYRDINNEQFF.

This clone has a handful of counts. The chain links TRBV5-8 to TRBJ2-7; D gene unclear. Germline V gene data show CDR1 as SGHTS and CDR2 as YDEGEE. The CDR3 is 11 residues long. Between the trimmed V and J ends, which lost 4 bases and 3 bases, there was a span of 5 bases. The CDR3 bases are TGTGCCAGCAGCCCATACTACGAGCAGTACTTC. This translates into CASSPYYEQYF.

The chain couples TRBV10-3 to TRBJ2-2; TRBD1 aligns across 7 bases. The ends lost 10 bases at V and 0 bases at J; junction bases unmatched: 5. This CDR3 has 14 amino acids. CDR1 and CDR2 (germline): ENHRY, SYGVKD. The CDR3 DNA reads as TGTGCCACAGAGGGACAGACGAACACCGGGGAGCTGTTTTTT. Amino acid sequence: CATEGQTNTGELFF.

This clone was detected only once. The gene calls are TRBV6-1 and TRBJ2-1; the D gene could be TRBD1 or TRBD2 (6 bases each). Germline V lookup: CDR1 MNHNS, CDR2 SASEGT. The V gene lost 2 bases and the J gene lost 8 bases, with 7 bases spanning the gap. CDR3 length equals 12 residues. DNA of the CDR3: TGTGCCAGCAGTGAAAGGGGGGATGAGCAGTTCTTC. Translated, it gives CASSERGDEQFF.

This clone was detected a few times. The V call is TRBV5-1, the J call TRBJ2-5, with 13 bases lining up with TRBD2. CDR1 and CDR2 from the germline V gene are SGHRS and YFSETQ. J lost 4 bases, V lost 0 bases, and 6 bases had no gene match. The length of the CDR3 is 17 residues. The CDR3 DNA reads TGCGCCAGCAGCTTGGCACGGACTAGCGGGAGCCGAGAGACCCAGTACTTC. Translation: CASSLARTSGSRETQYF.

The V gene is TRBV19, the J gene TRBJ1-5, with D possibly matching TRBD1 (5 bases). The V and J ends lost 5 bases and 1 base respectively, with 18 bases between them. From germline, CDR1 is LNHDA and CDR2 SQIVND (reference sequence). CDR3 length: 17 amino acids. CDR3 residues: CASSSLSGGWSNQPQHF. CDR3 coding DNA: TGTGCCAGTAGTTCCCTGTCGGGGGGTTGGAGCAATCAGCCCCAGCATTTT.

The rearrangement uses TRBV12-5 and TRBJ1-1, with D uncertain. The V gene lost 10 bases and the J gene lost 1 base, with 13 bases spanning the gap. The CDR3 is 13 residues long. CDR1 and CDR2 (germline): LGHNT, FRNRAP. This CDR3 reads CATSSPGNTEAFF. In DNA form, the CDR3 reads TGTGCTACCTCGAGCCCAGGGAACACTGAAGCTTTCTTT.

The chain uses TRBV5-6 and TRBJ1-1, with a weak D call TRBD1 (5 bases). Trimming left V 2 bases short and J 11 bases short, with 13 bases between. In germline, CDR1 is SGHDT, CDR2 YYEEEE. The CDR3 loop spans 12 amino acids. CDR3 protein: CASSLLGEGAFF. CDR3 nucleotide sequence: TGTGCCAGCAGCTTATTGGGTGAGGGGGCTTTCTTT. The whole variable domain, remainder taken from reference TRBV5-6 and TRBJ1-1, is DAGVTQSPTHLIKTRGQQVTLRCSPKSGHDTVSWYQQALGQGPQFIFQYYEEEERQRGNFPDRFSGHQFPNYSSELNVNALLLGDSALYLCASSLLGEGAFFGQGTRLTVV.

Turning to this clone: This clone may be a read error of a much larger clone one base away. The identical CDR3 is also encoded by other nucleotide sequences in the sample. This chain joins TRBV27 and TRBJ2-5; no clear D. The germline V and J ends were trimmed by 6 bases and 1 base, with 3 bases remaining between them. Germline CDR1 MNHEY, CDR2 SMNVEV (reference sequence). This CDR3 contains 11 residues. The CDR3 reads CASSPQETQYF. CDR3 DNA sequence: TGTGCCAGCAGCCCCCAAGAGACCCAGTACTTC.

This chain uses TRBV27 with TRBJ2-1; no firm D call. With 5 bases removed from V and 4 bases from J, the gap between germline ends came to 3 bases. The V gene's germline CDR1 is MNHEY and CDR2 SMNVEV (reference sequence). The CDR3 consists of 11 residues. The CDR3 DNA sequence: TGTGCCAGCAGTAAGTACAATGAGCAGTTCTTC. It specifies CASSKYNEQFF.

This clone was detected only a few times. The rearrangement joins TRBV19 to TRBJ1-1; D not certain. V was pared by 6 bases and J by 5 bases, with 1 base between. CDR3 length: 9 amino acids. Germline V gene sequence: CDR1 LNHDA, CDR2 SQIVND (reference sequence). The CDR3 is CASRTEAFF. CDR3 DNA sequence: TGTGCCAGTAGAACTGAAGCTTTCTTT.

The DNA for the CDR3 is TGTGCCAGCAGTGATCTAGGGACCGGGGGCACTGAAGCTTTCTTT. Its translation is CASSDLGTGGTEAFF. This chain links TRBV25-1 with TRBJ1-1; a weak D match, TRBD1 (5 bases). Germline assignment: CDR1 MGHDK and CDR2 SYGVNS. Trimming removed 3 bases from V and 4 bases from J, with 15 bases in between. This CDR3 has 15 residues.

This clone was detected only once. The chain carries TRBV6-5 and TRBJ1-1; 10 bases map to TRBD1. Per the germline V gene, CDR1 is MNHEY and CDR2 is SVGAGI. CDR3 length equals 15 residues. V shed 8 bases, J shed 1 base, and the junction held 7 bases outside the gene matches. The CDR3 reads CASGTGAAWNTEAFF. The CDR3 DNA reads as TGTGCCAGCGGGACAGGGGCCGCCTGGAACACTGAAGCTTTCTTT.

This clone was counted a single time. Here the CDR3 DNA reads TGTGCCAGCAGCTGGACAGAGAACACTGAAGCTTTCTTT. Translation gives CASSWTENTEAFF. V usage is TRBV6-5 and J usage is TRBJ1-1; D is possibly TRBD1 (6 bases). Germline V CDR1 and CDR2: MNHEY, SVGAGI. The ends were cut back, 6 bases at V and 1 base at J, with 9 bases in the middle. This CDR3 has 13 amino acids.

CDR3 loop: CASSPGTQGPDTQYF. CDR3 nucleotide sequence: TGTGCCAGCAGCCCCGGGACCCAGGGCCCCGATACGCAGTATTTT. The genes are TRBV6-5 and TRBJ2-3, with D possibly being TRBD1 or TRBD2 (5 bases each). This CDR3 has 15 amino acids. Trimming took 6 bases from V and 6 from J, leaving 19 bases between them. Germline V gene sequence: CDR1 MNHEY, CDR2 SVGAGI.

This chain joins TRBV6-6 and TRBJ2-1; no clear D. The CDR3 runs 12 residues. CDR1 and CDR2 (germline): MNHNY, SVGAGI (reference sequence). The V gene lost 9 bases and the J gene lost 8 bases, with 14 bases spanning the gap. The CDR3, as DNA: TGTGCCAGTAATGCCAGAAGGGATGAGCAGTTCTTC. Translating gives CASNARRDEQFF.

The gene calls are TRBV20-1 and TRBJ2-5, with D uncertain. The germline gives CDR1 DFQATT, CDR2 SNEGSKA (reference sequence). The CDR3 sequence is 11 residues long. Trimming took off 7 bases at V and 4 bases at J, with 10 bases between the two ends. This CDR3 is CSVSDRETQYF. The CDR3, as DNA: TGCAGTGTGAGTGATCGAGAGACCCAGTACTTC.

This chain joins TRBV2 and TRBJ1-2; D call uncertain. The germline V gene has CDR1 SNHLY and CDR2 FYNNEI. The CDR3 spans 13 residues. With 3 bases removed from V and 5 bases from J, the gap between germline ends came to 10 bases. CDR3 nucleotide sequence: TGTGCCAGCAGTGATGGGCAGTTATATGGCTACACCTTC. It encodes CASSDGQLYGYTF.

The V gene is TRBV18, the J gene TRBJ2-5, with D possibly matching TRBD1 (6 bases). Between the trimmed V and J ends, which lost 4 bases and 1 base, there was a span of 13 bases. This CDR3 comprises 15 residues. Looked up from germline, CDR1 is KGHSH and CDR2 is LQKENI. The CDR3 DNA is TGTGCCAGCTCACGATCTCAGGGGTCCCAAGAGACCCAGTACTTC. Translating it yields CASSRSQGSQETQYF. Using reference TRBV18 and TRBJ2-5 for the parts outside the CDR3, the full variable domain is NAGVMQNPRHLVRRRGQEARLRCSPMKGHSHVYWYRQLPEEGLKFMVYLQKENIIDESGMPKERFSAEFPKEGPSILRIQQVVRGDSAAYFCASSRSQGSQETQYFGPGTRLLVL.

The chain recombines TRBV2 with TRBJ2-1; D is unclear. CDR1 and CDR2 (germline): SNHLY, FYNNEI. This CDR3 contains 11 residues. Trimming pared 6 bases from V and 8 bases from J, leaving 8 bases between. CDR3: CASSYFDEQFF. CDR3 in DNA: TGTGCCAGCAGCTATTTCGATGAGCAGTTCTTC.

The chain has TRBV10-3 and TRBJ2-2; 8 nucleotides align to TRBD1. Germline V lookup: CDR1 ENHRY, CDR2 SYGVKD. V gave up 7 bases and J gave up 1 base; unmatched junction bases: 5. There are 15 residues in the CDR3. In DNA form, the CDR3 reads TGTGCCATCACGGGCGGACAGGGGAACACCGGGGAGCTGTTTTTT. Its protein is CAITGGQGNTGELFF.

As DNA, the CDR3 is TGTGCCAGCAGCTATGGACTAGCGGGGATCACAGATACGCAGTATTTT. Protein product: CASSYGLAGITDTQYF. V gene TRBV7-2 combines with J gene TRBJ2-3; 12 bases are shared with TRBD2. V shed 4 bases, J shed 2 bases, and the junction held 4 bases outside the gene matches. CDR1 SGHTA and CDR2 FQGNSA come from the germline V gene. This CDR3 is 16 amino acids long.

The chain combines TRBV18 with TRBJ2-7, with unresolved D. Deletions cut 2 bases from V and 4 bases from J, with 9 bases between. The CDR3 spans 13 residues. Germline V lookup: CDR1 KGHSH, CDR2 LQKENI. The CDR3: CASSPAGFYEQYF. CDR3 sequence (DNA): TGTGCCAGCTCACCAGCAGGATTTTACGAGCAGTACTTC.

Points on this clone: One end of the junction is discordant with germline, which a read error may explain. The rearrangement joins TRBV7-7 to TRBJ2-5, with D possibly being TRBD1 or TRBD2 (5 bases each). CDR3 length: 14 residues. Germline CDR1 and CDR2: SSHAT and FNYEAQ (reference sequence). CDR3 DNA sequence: TGTGCTAGCAGCTTAGAGGGCAGGGTCGGGACCCAGTACTTC. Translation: CASSLEGRVGTQYF.

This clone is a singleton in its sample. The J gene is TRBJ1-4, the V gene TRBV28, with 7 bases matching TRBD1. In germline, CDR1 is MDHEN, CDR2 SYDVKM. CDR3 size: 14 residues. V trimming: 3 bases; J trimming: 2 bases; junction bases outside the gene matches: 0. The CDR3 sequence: CASSLTGTNEKLFF. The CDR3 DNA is TGTGCCAGCAGTTTGACAGGGACTAATGAAAAACTGTTTTTT.